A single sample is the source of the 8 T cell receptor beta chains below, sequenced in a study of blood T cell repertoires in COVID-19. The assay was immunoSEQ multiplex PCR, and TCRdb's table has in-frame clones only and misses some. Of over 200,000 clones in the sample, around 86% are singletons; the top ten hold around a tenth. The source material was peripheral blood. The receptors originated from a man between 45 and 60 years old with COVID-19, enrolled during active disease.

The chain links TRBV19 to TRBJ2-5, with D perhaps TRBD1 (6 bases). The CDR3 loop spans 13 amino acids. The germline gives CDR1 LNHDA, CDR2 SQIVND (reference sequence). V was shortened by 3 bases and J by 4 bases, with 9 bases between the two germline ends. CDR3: CASSITGLETQYF. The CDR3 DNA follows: TGTGCCAGTAGTATTACAGGGTTAGAGACCCAGTACTTC.

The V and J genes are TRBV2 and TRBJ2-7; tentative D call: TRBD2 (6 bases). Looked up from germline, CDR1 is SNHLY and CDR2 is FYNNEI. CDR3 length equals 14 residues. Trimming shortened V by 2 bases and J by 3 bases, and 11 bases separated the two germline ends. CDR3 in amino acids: CASSETGSLYEQYF. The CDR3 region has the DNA TGTGCCAGCAGTGAAACCGGGAGCCTCTACGAGCAGTACTTC.

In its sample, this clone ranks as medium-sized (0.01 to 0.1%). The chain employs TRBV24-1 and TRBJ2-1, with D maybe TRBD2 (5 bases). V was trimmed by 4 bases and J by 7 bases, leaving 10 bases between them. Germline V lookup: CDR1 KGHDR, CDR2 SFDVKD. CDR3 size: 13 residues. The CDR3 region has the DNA TGTGCCACCAGTGACGGACTCGGGAATGAGCAGTTCTTC. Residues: CATSDGLGNEQFF.

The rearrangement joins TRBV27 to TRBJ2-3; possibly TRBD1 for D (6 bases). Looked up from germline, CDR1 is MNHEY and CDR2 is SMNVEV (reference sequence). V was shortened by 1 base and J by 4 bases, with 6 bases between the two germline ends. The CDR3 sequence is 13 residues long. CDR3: CASSLYRADTQYF. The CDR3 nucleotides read TGTGCCAGCAGTTTATACAGGGCAGATACGCAGTATTTT.

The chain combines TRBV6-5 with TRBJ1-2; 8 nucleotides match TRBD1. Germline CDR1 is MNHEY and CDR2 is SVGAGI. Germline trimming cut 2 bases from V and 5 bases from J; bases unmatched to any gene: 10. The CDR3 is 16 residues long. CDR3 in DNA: TGTGCCAGCAGTTACGACAGGGGAGGGTTTGAGTATGGCTACACCTTC. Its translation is CASSYDRGGFEYGYTF.

The CDR3 spells CASLPQGSNYGYTF. In nucleotides, the CDR3 is TGTGCCAGCCTCCCCCAGGGGTCTAACTATGGCTACACCTTC. The genes are TRBV6-5 and TRBJ1-2; maybe TRBD1 (6 bases). V was clipped by 8 bases and J by 0 bases, with 13 bases between them. Germline lookup yields CDR1 MNHEY and CDR2 SVGAGI. The CDR3 has 14 amino acids.

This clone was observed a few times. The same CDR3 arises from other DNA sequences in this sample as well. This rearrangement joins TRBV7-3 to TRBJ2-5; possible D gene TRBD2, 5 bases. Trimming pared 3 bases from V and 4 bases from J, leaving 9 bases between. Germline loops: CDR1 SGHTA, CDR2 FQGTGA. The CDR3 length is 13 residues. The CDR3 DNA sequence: TGTGCCAGCAGCTTCGCGGGTTCAGAGACCCAGTACTTC. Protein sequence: CASSFAGSETQYF.

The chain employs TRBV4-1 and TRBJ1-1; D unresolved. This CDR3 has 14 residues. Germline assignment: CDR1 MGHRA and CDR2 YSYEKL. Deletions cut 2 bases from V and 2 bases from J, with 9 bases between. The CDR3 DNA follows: TGCGCCAGCAGCCAACTGACAACAAACACTGAAGCTTTCTTT. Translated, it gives CASSQLTTNTEAFF.